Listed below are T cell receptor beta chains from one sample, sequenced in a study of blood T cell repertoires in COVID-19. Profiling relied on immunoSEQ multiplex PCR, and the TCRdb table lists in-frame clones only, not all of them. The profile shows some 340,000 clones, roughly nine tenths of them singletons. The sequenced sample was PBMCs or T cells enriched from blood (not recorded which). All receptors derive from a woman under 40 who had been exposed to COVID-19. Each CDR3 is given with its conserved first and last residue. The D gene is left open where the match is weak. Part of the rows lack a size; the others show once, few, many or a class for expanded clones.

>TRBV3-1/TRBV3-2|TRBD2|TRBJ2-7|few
CASSPGLPYEQYF
TGTGCCAGCAGCCCGGGACTACCCTACGAGCAGTACTTC
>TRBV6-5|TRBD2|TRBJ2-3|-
CASRSVAGADTQYF
TGTGCCAGCCGGTCGGTAGCGGGGGCCGATACGCAGTATTTT
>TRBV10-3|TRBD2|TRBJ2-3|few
CAISELAGTTDTQYF
TGTGCCATCAGTGAACTAGCGGGGACAACAGATACGCAGTATTTT
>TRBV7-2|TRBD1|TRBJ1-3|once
CASSPTGGGNTIYF
TGTGCCAGCAGCCCGACAGGGGGTGGAAACACCATATATTTT
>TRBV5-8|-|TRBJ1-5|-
CASSSGINQPQHF
TGTGCCAGCAGCTCGGGGATCAATCAGCCCCAGCATTTT
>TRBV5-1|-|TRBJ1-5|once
CASSLEGFNQPQHF
TGCGCCAGCAGCTTGGAGGGGTTCAATCAGCCCCAGCATTTT
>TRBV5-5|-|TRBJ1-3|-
CASSLRVSSGNTIYF
TGTGCCAGCAGCCTCAGGGTGAGCTCTGGAAACACCATATATTTT
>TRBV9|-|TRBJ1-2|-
CASSVAREGGVYGYTF
TGTGCCAGCAGCGTAGCTAGAGAAGGCGGGGTATATGGCTACACCTTC
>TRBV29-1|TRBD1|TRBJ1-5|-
CSVSGQGPGQPQHF
TGCAGCGTAAGCGGACAGGGGCCGGGTCAGCCCCAGCATTTT
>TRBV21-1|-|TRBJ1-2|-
CASSKEGGSYGYTF
TGTGCCAGCAGCAAAGAGGGAGGGAGCTATGGCTACACCTTC
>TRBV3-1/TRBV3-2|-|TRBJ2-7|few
CASSQGTPAYEQYF
TGTGCCAGCAGCCAGGGGACTCCCGCCTACGAGCAGTACTTC
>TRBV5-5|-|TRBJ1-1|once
CASSLNRDGEAFF
TGTGCCAGCAGCCTCAACAGGGATGGTGAAGCTTTCTTT
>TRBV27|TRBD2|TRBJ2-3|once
CASSTLRTSGVTDTQYF
TGTGCCAGCAGTACCTTACGGACTAGCGGGGTAACAGATACGCAGTATTTT
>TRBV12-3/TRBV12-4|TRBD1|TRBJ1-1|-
CASRLQGATEAFF
TGTGCCAGCAGACTACAGGGGGCGACTGAAGCTTTCTTT
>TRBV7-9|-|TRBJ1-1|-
CASSLGVQSSGGTEAFF
TGTGCCAGCAGCTTAGGCGTTCAAAGTTCGGGGGGCACTGAAGCTTTCTTT
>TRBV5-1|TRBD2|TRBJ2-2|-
CASSTMTSGGTYTGELFF
TGCGCCAGCAGCACAATGACTAGCGGGGGGACTTACACCGGGGAGCTGTTTTTT
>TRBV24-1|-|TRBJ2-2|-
CATSDFGVTGELFF
TGTGCCACCAGTGATTTCGGGGTTACCGGGGAGCTGTTTTTT
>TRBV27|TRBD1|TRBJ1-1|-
CASRRGQGTANTEAFF
TGTGCCAGCCGTCGAGGACAGGGGACTGCGAACACTGAAGCTTTCTTT
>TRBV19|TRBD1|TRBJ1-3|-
CASSIRGELSAGNTIYF
TGTGCCAGTAGTATCAGGGGGGAACTCTCTGCGGGAAACACCATATATTTT
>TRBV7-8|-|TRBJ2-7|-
CASSPVRSAHSYEQYF
TGTGCCAGCAGCCCAGTACGGTCAGCGCATTCCTACGAGCAGTACTTC
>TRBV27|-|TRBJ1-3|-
CASSLRGAGNTIYF
TGTGCCAGCAGTTTGCGGGGTGCTGGAAACACCATATATTTT
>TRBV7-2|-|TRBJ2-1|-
CASSFPVHEQFF
TGTGCCAGCAGCTTTCCAGTTCATGAGCAGTTCTTC
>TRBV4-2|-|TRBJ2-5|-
CASSQRQAQQETQYF
TGTGCCAGCAGCCAAAGACAGGCCCAACAAGAGACCCAGTACTTC
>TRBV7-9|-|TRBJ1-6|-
CASSLGKSSYNSPLHF
TGTGCCAGCAGCTTAGGCAAGAGCTCCTATAATTCACCCCTCCACTTT
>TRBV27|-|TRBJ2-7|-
CASVISGVGYEQYF
TGTGCCAGCGTCATCTCAGGGGTGGGTTACGAGCAGTACTTC
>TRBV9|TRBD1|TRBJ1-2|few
CASSVRQGFDGYTF
TGTGCCAGCAGCGTCCGACAGGGGTTCGATGGCTACACCTTC
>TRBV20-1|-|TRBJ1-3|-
CSASGREYTIYF
TGCAGTGCTAGTGGCAGGGAATACACCATATATTTT
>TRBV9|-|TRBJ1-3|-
CASTPGQGNTIYF
TGTGCCAGCACCCCGGGTCAGGGGAACACCATATATTTT
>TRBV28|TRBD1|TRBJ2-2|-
CASTDRLNTGELFF
TGTGCCAGCACGGACAGGTTGAACACCGGGGAGCTGTTTTTT
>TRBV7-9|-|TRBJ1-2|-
CASSLEAGAPHGYTF
TGTGCCAGCAGCTTAGAGGCAGGGGCCCCCCATGGCTACACCTTC
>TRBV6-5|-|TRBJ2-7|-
CASSTVSSYEQYF
TGTGCCAGCAGTACGGTGAGCTCCTACGAGCAGTACTTC
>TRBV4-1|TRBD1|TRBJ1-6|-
CASSQEGTGNYSPLHF
TGCGCCAGCAGCCAAGAGGGGACAGGGAATTATTCACCCCTCCACTTT
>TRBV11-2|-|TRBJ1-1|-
CASSSERKIGSEAFF
TGTGCCAGCAGCTCCGAGAGGAAGATTGGGTCCGAAGCTTTCTTT
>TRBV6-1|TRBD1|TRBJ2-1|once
CASSEPGTGHNEQFF
TGTGCCAGCAGTGAACCCGGGACAGGGCACAATGAGCAGTTCTTC
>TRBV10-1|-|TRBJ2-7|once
CASTGGRTISYEQYF
TGCGCCAGCACCGGAGGGAGAACAATATCCTACGAGCAGTACTTC
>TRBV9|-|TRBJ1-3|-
CASSVGRAGNTIYF
TGTGCCAGCAGCGTTGGCAGGGCTGGAAACACCATATATTTT
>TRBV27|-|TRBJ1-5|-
CASSLSASRGRISWPQHF
TGTGCCAGCAGTTTATCGGCCAGCAGGGGCCGAATATCATGGCCCCAGCATTTT
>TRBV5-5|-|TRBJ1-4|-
CASSGTGGNEKLFF
TGTGCCAGCAGCGGGACGGGGGGAAATGAAAAACTGTTTTTT
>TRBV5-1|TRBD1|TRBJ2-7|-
CASSPWDRKTYEQYF
TGCGCCAGCAGCCCGTGGGACAGAAAAACCTACGAGCAGTACTTC
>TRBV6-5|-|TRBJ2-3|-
CASTVGDFSTDTQYF
TGTGCCAGCACGGTCGGGGACTTTTCCACAGATACGCAGTATTTT
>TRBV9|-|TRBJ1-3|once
CASSVATGLSGNTIYF
TGTGCCAGCAGCGTAGCTACAGGTCTCTCTGGAAACACCATATATTTT
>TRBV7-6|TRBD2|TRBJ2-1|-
CASSDLAALAYNEQFF
TGTGCCAGCAGCGATCTAGCGGCCCTAGCCTACAATGAGCAGTTCTTC
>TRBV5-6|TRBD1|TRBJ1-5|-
CASSLTWDRGNQPQHF
TGTGCCAGCAGCTTAACGTGGGACAGGGGGAATCAGCCCCAGCATTTT
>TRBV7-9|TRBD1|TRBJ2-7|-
CASSSYRDRTYEQYF
TGTGCCAGCAGCTCTTACCGGGACAGGACCTACGAGCAGTACTTC
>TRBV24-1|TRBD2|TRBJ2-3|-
CATSDPGLAGPRDTQYF
TGTGCCACCAGTGACCCGGGACTAGCGGGGCCGCGGGATACGCAGTATTTT
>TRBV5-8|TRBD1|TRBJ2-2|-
CASSLPRDSPNTGELFF
TGTGCCAGCAGCTTGCCACGGGACAGCCCGAACACCGGGGAGCTGTTTTTT
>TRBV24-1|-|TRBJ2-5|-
CATSDGTLETQYF
TGTGCCACCAGTGATGGCACGTTGGAGACCCAGTACTTC
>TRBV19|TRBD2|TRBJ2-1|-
CASSMSSGAYNEQFF
TGTGCCAGTAGTATGTCTAGCGGGGCCTACAATGAGCAGTTCTTC